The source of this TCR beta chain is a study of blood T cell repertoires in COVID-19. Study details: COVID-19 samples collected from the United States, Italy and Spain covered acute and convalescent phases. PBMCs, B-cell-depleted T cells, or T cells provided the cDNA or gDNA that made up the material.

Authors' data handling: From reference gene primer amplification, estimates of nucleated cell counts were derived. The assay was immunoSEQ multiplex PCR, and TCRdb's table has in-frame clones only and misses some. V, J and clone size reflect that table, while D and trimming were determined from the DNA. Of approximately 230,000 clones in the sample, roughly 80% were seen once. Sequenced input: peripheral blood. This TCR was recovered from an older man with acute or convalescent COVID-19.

The CDR3 protein is CASSLTGTGYYEQYF. For the CDR3, the DNA is TGCGCCAGCAGCTTAACCGGGACAGGCTACTACGAGCAGTACTTC. The rearrangement uses TRBV5-1 and TRBJ2-7; 8 bases fit TRBD1. The CDR3 runs 15 residues. In germline, CDR1 is SGHRS, CDR2 YFSETQ. J gave up 3 bases and V 2 bases, and 7 bases lay outside the gene matches. The full variable domain, completed using reference TRBV5-1 and TRBJ2-7, is KAGVTQTPRYLIKTRGQQVTLSCSPISGHRSVSWYQQTPGQGLQFLFEYFSETQRNKGNFPGRFSGRQFSNSRSEMNVSTLELGDSALYLCASSLTGTGYYEQYFGPGTRLTVT.